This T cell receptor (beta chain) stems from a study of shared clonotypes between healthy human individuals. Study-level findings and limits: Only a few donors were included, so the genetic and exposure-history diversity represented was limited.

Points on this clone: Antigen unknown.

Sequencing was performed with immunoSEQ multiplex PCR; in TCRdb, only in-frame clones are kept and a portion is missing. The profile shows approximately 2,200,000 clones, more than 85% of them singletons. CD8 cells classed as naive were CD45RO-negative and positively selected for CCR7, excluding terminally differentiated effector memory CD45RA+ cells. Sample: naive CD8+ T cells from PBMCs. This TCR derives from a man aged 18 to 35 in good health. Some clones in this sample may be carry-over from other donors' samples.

DNA of the CDR3: TGCAGCGTTGTATGGGGACTAGCGGGAACCAGCACAGATACGCAGTATTTT. Residues: CSVVWGLAGTSTDTQYF. V usage is TRBV29-1 and J usage is TRBJ2-3; the match to TRBD2 covers 13 bases. CDR1 and CDR2 (germline): SQVTM, ANQGSEA. This CDR3 spans 17 amino acids. V gave up 4 bases and J gave up 0 bases; unmatched junction bases: 7.